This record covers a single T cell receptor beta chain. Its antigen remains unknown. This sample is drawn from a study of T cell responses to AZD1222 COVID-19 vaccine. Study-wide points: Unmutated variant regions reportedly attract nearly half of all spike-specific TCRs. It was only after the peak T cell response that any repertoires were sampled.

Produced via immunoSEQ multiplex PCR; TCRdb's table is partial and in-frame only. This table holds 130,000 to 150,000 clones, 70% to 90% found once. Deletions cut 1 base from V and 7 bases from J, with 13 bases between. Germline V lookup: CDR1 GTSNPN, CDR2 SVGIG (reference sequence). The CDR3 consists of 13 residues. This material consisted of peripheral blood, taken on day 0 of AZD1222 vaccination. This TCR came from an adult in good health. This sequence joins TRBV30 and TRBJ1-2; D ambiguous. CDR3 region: CAWSARLPGGYTF. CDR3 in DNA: TGTGCCTGGAGTGCCCGTCTTCCGGGTGGCTACACCTTC.